The present T cell receptor (beta chain) was sequenced within a study of cytomegalovirus exposure and HLA in healthy donors. The primer mix had 60 Vbeta and 13 Jbeta primers. The table came from immunoSEQ multiplex PCR; TCRdb's copy has only in-frame clones and leaves some out. The table has around 140,000 clones, about three quarters seen once; the top ten hold approximately 2%. Losses at the gene ends were 5 bases for V and 9 bases for J; bases not matched to a gene: 7. The CDR3 length is 15 residues. The germline CDR1 and CDR2 sequences are SGDLS and YYNGEE. The gene calls are TRBV9 and TRBJ2-1; 14 nucleotides line up with TRBD2. The sample comprised PBMCs. The clonotype was recovered from a man aged 35 to 55 in good health and CMV-seronegative. The CDR3 DNA is TGTGCCAGCAGTGAGACTAGCGGGGGGGCCGGTGAGCAGTTCTTC. It is translated as CASSETSGGAGEQFF.